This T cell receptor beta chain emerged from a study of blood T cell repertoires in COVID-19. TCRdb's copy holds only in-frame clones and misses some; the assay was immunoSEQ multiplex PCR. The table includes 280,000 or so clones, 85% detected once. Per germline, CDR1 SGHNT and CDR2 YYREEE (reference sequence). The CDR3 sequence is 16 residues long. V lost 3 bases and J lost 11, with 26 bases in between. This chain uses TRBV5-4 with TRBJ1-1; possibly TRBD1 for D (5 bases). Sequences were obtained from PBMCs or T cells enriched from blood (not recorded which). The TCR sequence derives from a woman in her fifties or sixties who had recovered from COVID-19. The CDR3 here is CASSSALTRRGGGAFF. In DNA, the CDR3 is TGTGCCAGCAGCTCTGCGTTGACGCGGAGGGGCGGAGGGGCTTTCTTT. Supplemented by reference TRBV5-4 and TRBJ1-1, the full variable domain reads ETGVTQSPTHLIKTRGQQVTLRCSSQSGHNTVSWYQQALGQGPQFIFQYYREEENGRGNFPPRFSGLQFPNYSSELNVNALELDDSALYLCASSSALTRRGGGAFFGQGTRLTVV.